This T cell receptor beta chain came from a study of cytomegalovirus exposure and HLA in healthy donors. General observations from the study: There were some public TCRs occurring in many donors, but most TCR sequences were rare.

Sequenced by immunoSEQ multiplex PCR; TCRdb stores in-frame clones only, minus some. The sample holds 300,000 to 400,000 clones, approximately 85% seen once. Separate from the roughly 700-subject first cohort was the approximately 110-subject validation cohort, to which the donors belonged. CDR1 MNHNY and CDR2 SVGAGI come from the germline V gene (reference sequence). V was clipped by 2 bases and J by 7 bases, with 12 bases between them. There are 14 residues in the CDR3. In the case of this clone: Its specificity is unknown.

Sequencing was performed on PBMCs. This TCR derives from a man aged 25 to 45 in good health and CMV-seronegative. The chain joins TRBV6-6 to TRBJ1-5; maybe TRBD1 (6 bases). This chain's CDR3 is CASSYRGTNQPQHF. In DNA form, the CDR3 reads TGTGCCAGCAGTTACAGGGGGACTAACCAGCCCCAGCATTTT.